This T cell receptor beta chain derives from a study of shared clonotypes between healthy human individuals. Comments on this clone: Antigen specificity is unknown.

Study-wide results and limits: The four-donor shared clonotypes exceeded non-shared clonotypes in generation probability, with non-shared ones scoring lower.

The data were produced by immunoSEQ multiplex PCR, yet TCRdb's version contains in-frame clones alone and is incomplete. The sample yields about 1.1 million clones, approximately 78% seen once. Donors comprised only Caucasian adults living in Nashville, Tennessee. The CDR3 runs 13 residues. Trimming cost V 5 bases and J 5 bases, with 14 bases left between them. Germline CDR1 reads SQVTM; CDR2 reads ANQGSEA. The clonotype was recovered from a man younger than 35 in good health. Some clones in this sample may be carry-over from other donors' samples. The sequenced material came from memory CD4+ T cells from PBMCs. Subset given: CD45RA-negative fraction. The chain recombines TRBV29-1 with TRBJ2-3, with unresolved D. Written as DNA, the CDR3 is TGCAGCGTTAAAAGTTCAGGAGAAGATACGCAGTATTTT. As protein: CSVKSSGEDTQYF.